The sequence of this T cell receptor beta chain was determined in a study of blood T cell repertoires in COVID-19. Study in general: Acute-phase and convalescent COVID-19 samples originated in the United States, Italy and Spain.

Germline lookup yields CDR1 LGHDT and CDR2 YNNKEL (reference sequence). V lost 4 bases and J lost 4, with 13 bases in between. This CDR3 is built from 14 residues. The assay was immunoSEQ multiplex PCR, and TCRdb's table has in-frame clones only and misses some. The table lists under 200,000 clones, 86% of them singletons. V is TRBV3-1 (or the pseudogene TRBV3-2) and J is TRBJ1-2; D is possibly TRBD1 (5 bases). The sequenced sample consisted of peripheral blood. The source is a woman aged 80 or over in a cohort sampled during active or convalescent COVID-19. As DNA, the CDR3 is TGTGCCAGCAGCCCCCGACCAGGGCCCTATGGCTACACCTTC. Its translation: CASSPRPGPYGYTF.